The next 10 T cell receptor beta chains were all read from a single sample in a study of cytomegalovirus exposure and HLA in healthy donors. Repertoires were generated with immunoSEQ multiplex PCR, while TCRdb's copy carries only in-frame clones and drops some. Of fewer than 150,000 clones listed, less than 90% are singletons. The sequenced sample consisted of PBMCs. The receptors stem from a man aged 18-30 years in good health and CMV-seropositive.

The genes are TRBV10-3 and TRBJ2-3; 12 bases fit TRBD2. V trimming: 3 bases; J trimming: 5 bases; junction bases outside the gene matches: 6. This CDR3 is built from 16 residues. From germline, CDR1 is ENHRY and CDR2 SYGVKD. The CDR3 DNA follows: TGTGCCATCAGTGACCCCACTAGCGGGGGGATAGATACGCAGTATTTT. This encodes CAISDPTSGGIDTQYF.

This chain connects TRBV7-2 to TRBJ1-2, with D maybe TRBD1 (5 bases). The CDR3 spans 13 residues. Germline V gene data show CDR1 as SGHTA and CDR2 as FQGNSA. The ends were cut back, 4 bases at V and 7 bases at J, with 13 bases in the middle. The CDR3 region has the DNA TGTGCCAGCAGCTCCCCAGGGCGGCCTGGCTACACCTTC. It specifies CASSSPGRPGYTF.

V usage is TRBV11-2 and J usage is TRBJ1-5, with D tentatively TRBD1 (6 bases). Germline V gene data show CDR1 as SGHAT and CDR2 as FQNNGV. This CDR3 contains 16 residues. V was trimmed by 1 base and J by 10 bases, leaving 20 bases between them. This CDR3 reads CASSLGSRQDKFPQHF. The DNA for the CDR3 is TGTGCCAGCAGCTTAGGCAGTCGACAGGATAAGTTCCCCCAGCATTTT.

This clone was detected once. The V and J genes are TRBV11-2 and TRBJ2-3; 11 positions match TRBD2. Germline V gene lookup returns CDR1 SGHAT and CDR2 FQNNGV. This CDR3 comprises 15 residues. Trimming cost V 5 bases and J 5 bases; bases outside gene matches: 6. CDR3 nucleotides: TGTGCCAGCAGCATAGCGGGGGGGCTTCTAGATACGCAGTATTTT. Its translation: CASSIAGGLLDTQYF.

The chain has TRBV5-1 and TRBJ1-2; D is possibly TRBD1 (6 bases). The germline V gene encodes CDR1 SGHRS and CDR2 YFSETQ. The CDR3 covers 14 residues. V lost 0 bases and J 8 bases, leaving 14 bases between the germline ends. CDR3 in DNA: TGCGCCAGCAGCTTGGTAGGGGGAGGGGACGGCTACACCTTC. Translated, it gives CASSLVGGGDGYTF.

This sequence joins TRBV4-2 and TRBJ1-1; D call uncertain. The CDR3 spans 14 residues. Trimming pared 4 bases from V and 3 bases from J, leaving 12 bases between. The V gene's germline CDR1 is LGHNA and CDR2 YNFKEQ. The CDR3 DNA is TGTGCCAGCAGCCTAAGGTGGGAGGACACTGAAGCTTTCTTT. This sequence encodes CASSLRWEDTEAFF.

The chain combines TRBV7-2 with TRBJ2-1; D remains unclear. V shed 1 base and J shed 3 bases, with 10 bases lying between them. Germline values: CDR1 SGHTA, CDR2 FQGNSA. This CDR3 has 15 residues. For the CDR3, the DNA is TGTGCCAGCAGCTTAGTGGTCAGTTTCTACAATGAGCAGTTCTTC. This sequence encodes CASSLVVSFYNEQFF.

V is TRBV27 and J is TRBJ1-2; 10 bases align to TRBD1. With 4 bases clipped from V and 5 bases from J, the junction kept 7 bases outside the gene matches. Looked up from germline, CDR1 is MNHEY and CDR2 is SMNVEV (reference sequence). This CDR3 contains 15 residues. The CDR3 DNA reads TGTGCCAGCAGTTCAGGGACAGGGGCTAGGTATGGCTACACCTTC. It specifies CASSSGTGARYGYTF.

This sequence joins TRBV11-2 and TRBJ2-7; 8 bases agree with TRBD1. CDR1 SGHAT and CDR2 FQNNGV come from the germline V gene. This CDR3 spans 16 amino acids. V was pared by 5 bases and J by 0 bases, with 9 bases of the junction left unmatched. CDR3 loop: CASSPVRDRPSYEQYF. DNA of the CDR3: TGTGCCAGCAGCCCTGTCCGGGACAGGCCCTCCTACGAGCAGTACTTC.

The sample holds one count of this clone. Additional DNA sequences in this sample encode the identical CDR3. V gene TRBV5-1 combines with J gene TRBJ2-3, with 9 nucleotides matching TRBD1. Germline V gene sequence: CDR1 SGHRS, CDR2 YFSETQ. V lost 0 bases to trimming and J lost 2 bases; unmatched junction nucleotides: 1. The CDR3 runs to 15 residues. This CDR3 is CASSLGDRDTDTQYF. The CDR3 nucleotides are TGCGCCAGCAGCTTGGGGGACAGGGACACAGATACGCAGTATTTT.